Detailed here is one T cell receptor beta chain. As yet, its antigen is unknown. This sample was included in a study of T cells expressing NK-cell markers. Study-level information: HCMV serostatus: seven of eight sequenced donors positive, one negative. Study-wide points: Four donors likewise had their CD3+CD56-NKG2C+ fraction led by these clonotypes. In about 6 donors, dominant NKG2C+ clonotypes were roughly 1.0-7.0% of CD8+ T cells. The HCMV specificity of the expanded NKG2C+ T cell clones stayed unresolved.

TCRdb reanalyzed the 5' RACE reads, giving one entry per CDR3 protein sequence and no DNA. The sample table includes 200,000 to 300,000 distinct CDR3 sequences. CDR1 is DFQATT, CDR2 SNEGSKA, per germline (reference sequence). The CDR3 is 15 residues long. The sequence came from a woman between 18 and 70 years old in good health. Source material: blood T cells: a sorted CD56 or NKG2C T cell subset, CD4+ or CD8+ T cells, or bulk PBMC T cells (not recorded which). V and J are TRBV20-1 and TRBJ2-2; lacking DNA, the TRBD2 call made by TCRdb goes unchecked. The CDR3 sequence is CSARIGSRNTGELFF.